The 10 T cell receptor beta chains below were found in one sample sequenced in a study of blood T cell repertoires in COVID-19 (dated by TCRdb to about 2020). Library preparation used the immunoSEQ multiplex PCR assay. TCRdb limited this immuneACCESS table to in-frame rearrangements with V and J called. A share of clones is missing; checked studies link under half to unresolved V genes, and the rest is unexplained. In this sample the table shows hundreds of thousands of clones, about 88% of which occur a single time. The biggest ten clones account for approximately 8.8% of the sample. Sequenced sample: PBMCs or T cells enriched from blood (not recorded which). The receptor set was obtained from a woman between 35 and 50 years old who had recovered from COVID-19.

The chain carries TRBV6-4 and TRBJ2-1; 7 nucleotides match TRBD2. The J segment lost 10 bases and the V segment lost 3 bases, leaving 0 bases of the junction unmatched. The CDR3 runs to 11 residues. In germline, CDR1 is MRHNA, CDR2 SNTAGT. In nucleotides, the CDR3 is TGTGCCAGCAGTGAGGGACTAGAGCAGTTCTTC. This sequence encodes CASSEGLEQFF.

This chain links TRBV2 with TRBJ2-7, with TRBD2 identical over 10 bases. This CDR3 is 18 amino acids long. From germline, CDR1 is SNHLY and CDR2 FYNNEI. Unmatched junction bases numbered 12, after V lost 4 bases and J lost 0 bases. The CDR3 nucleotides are TGTGCCAGCAGTGTTTTAGGGTTCGGACTAGCGGACTCCTACGAGCAGTACTTC. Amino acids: CASSVLGFGLADSYEQYF.

The CDR3 region is CATSDLQNLVTF. The DNA of the CDR3 is TGTGCCACCAGTGATTTACAGAACTTAGTCACCTTC. The chain uses TRBV24-1 and TRBJ1-2; D is ambiguous. V lost 1 base, J lost 13 bases, and 12 bases lay in between. CDR1 and CDR2 from the germline V gene are KGHDR and SFDVKD. This CDR3 region has 12 residues.

The CDR3 sequence is CASSGGTASYNEQFF. In DNA, the CDR3 is TGTGCCAGCAGCGGGGGGACAGCCTCCTACAATGAGCAGTTCTTC. The chain recombines TRBV9 with TRBJ2-1; 7 bases are shared with TRBD1. Per germline, CDR1 SGDLS and CDR2 YYNGEE. The CDR3 contains 15 residues. The V gene end was trimmed by 3 bases and the J gene end by 0 bases; junction bases not matched to a gene: 3.

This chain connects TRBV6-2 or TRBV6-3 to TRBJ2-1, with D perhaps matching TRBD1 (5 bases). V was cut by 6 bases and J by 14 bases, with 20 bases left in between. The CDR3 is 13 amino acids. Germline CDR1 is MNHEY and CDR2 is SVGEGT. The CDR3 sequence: CASSPRQRRVEFF. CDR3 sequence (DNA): TGTGCCAGCAGCCCCCGACAGCGACGAGTGGAGTTCTTC.

CDR3 bases: TGTGCCAGCACGGGGTATGTGAACACTGAAGCTTTCTTT. Encoded protein: CASTGYVNTEAFF. V usage is TRBV6-5 and J usage is TRBJ1-1; D unclear. Germline V lookup: CDR1 MNHEY, CDR2 SVGAGI. This CDR3 is 13 amino acids long. Trimming pared 7 bases from V and 0 bases from J, leaving 9 bases between.

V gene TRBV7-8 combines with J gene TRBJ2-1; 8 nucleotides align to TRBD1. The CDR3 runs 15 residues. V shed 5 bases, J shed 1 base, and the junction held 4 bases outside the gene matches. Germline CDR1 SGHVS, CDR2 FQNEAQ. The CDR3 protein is CASSRDRGSYNEQFF. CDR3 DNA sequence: TGTGCCAGCAGCCGAGACAGGGGTTCCTACAATGAGCAGTTCTTC.

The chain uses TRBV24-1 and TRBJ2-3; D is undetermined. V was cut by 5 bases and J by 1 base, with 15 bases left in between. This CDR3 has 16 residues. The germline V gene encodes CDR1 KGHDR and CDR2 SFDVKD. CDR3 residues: CATSGERSIRTDTQYF. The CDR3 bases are TGTGCCACCAGTGGAGAACGATCGATCCGCACAGATACGCAGTATTTT.

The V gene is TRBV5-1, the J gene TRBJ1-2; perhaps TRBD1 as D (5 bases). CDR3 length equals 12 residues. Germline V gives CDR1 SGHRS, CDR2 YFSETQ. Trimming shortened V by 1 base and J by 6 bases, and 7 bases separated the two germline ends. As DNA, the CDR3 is TGCGCCAGCAGCTTGAAAGGGGATGGCTACACCTTC. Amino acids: CASSLKGDGYTF.

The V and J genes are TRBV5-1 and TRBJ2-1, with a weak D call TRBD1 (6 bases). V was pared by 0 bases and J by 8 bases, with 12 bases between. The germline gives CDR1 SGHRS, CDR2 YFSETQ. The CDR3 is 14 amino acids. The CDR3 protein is CASSLVPGAHEQFF. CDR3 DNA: TGCGCCAGCAGCTTGGTCCCAGGGGCGCATGAGCAGTTCTTC.